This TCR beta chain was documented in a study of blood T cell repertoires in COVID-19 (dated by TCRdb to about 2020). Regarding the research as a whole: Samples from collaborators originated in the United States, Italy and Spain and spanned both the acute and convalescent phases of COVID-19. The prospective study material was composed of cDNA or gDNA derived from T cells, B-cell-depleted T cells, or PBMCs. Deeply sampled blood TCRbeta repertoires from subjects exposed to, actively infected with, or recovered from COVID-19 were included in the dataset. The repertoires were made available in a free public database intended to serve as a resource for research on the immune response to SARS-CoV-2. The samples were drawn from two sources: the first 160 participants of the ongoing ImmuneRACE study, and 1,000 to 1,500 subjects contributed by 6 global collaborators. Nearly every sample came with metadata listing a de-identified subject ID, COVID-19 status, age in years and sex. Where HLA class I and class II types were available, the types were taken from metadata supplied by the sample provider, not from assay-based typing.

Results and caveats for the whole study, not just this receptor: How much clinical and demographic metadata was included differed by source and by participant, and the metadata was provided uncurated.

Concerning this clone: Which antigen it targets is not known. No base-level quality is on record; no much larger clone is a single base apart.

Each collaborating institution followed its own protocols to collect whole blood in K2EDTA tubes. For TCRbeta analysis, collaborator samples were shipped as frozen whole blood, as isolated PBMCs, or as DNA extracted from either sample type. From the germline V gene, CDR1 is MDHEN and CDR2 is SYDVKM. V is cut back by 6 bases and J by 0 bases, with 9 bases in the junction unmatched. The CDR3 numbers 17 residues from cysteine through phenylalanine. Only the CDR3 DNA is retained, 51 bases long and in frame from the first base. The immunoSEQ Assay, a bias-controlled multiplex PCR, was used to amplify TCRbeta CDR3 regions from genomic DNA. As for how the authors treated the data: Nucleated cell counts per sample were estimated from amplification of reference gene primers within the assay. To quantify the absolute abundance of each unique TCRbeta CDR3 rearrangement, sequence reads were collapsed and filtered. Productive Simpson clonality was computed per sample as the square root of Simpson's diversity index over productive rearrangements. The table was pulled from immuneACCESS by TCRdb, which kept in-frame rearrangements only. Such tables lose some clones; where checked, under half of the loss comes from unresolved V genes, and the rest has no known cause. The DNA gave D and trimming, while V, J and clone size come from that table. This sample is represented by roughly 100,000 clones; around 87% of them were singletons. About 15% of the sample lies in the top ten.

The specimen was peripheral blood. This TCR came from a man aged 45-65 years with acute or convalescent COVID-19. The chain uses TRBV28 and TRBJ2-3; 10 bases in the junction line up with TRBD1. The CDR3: CASSLTGQGGSTDTQYF. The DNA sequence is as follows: TGTGCCAGCAGCCTTACCGGACAGGGGGGGAGCACAGATACGCAGTATTTT.